One sample yielded the 23 T cell receptor beta chains listed below, sequenced in a study of early T cells in non-severe SARS-CoV-2 infection. TCRdb used MiXCR to reprocess the 5' RACE reads, holding one entry per CDR3 protein. Of tens of thousands of distinct CDR3 sequences listed, less than 15% were seen once; the top ten hold about 16%. Sequenced sample: whole blood. These receptors were taken from an adult who was a healthcare worker with PCR-confirmed SARS-CoV-2 infection or an uninfected control (not recorded which).

This chain links TRBV5-6 with TRBJ2-1; 10 bases line up with TRBD2. After removal of 2 bases from V and 5 bases from J, the junction contained 13 bases not matched to a gene. The CDR3 totals 18 residues. The germline V gene encodes CDR1 SGHDT and CDR2 YYEEEE. The CDR3 loop reads CASSLETSGIGWHNEQFF. CDR3 bases: TGTGCCAGCAGCTTAGAAACTAGCGGGATTGGGTGGCACAATGAGCAGTTCTTC. Together with reference TRBV5-6 and TRBJ2-1, the CDR3 gives the full variable domain: DAGVTQSPTHLIKTRGQQVTLRCSPKSGHDTVSWYQQALGQGPQFIFQYYEEEERQRGNFPDRFSGHQFPNYSSELNVNALLLGDSALYLCASSLETSGIGWHNEQFFGPGTRLTVL.

This chain links TRBV4-2 with TRBJ2-7; 9 nucleotides line up with TRBD2. The CDR3 extends over 15 amino acids. J lost 2 bases, V lost 2 bases, and 4 bases had no gene match. Germline CDR1 reads LGHNA; CDR2 reads YNFKEQ. The CDR3 reads CASSQYSGGPYEQYF. In DNA form, the CDR3 reads TGTGCCAGCAGCCAATACAGCGGGGGGCCCTACGAGCAGTACTTC.

This chain links TRBV10-3 with TRBJ2-5; no firm D call. The CDR3 is 13 residues long. Germline V CDR1 and CDR2: ENHRY, SYGVKD. V lost 5 bases, J lost 2 bases, and 9 bases lay in between. CDR3 sequence: CAISQRVQETQYF. The CDR3 DNA follows: TGTGCCATCAGTCAAAGGGTTCAAGAGACCCAGTACTTC.

Many counts were recorded for this clonotype. This chain joins TRBV28 and TRBJ1-5; D is undetermined. V shed 6 bases and J shed 0 bases, with 21 bases lying between them. The germline V gene encodes CDR1 MDHEN and CDR2 SYDVKM. The CDR3 runs 18 residues. The CDR3 DNA sequence: TGTGCCAGCAGCCGTGACTCCTTCTCGGGGTATAGCAATCAGCCCCAGCATTTT. As protein: CASSRDSFSGYSNQPQHF.

Regarding this clonotype: Lacking the conserved final phenylalanine or tryptophan, this CDR3 likely reflects a read error. The chain is built from TRBV9 and TRBJ2-1; possibly TRBD1 for D (6 bases). V shed 0 bases and J shed 6 bases, with 16 bases lying between them. Germline assignment: CDR1 SGDLS and CDR2 YYNGEE. This CDR3 is 16 amino acids long. The CDR3 reads CASSVEPTRGANEQFL. The CDR3 DNA is TGTGCCAGCAGCGTAGAACCGACCAGGGGTGCCAATGAGCAGTTCTTA.

The sample holds many counts of this clonotype. Sequence at one end of the junction differs from germline and may be a read error. The V call is TRBV28, the J call TRBJ2-1, with 8 positions matching TRBD1. This CDR3 is 15 amino acids long. Germline-derived CDR1 and CDR2 are MDHEN and SYDVKM. CDR3: CASRRDRISDNEQFF. DNA for the CDR3: TGTGCCAGCAGGAGGGACAGGATCTCCGACAATGAGCAGTTCTTC.

This clonotype was seen more than once but under ten times. This chain uses TRBV6-2 or TRBV6-3 with TRBJ2-7; D not resolved. The CDR3 is made up of 11 amino acids. The V gene's germline CDR1 is MNHEY and CDR2 SVGEGT. The V end was cut by 5 bases, the J end by 6 bases, with 8 bases between. Written as DNA, the CDR3 is TGTGCCAGCAGTATGATGGGCGAGCAGTACTTC. It codes for CASSMMGEQYF.

This clonotype was detected ten times or more. This chain joins TRBV12-3 or TRBV12-4 and TRBJ2-7; possible D gene TRBD1, 6 bases. The CDR3 spans 16 residues. Deletions cut 1 base from V and 0 bases from J, with 13 bases between. The CDR3 DNA is TGTGCCAGCAGTTTAGGGGGACAACGTAGCTCCTACGAGCAGTACTTC. Its translation: CASSLGGQRSSYEQYF.

This clonotype was counted a single time. This chain uses TRBV10-3 with TRBJ2-7; 10 bases map to TRBD2. The CDR3 spans 17 residues. Germline V gene sequence: CDR1 ENHRY, CDR2 SYGVKD. V shed 4 bases and J 0 bases; nucleotides not matched to a gene: 9. The CDR3 DNA reads TGTGCCATCAGTGGGGCGAGACTAGCGGGCAACTCCTACGAGCAGTACTTC. Its protein is CAISGARLAGNSYEQYF.

This clonotype was observed many times. The CDR3 region is CASSLGDREVSYEQYF. CDR3 DNA sequence: TGTGCCAGCAGTTTGGGAGACAGAGAAGTTTCCTACGAGCAGTACTTC. The chain combines TRBV28 with TRBJ2-7, with D possibly called TRBD1 or TRBD2 (5 bases each). The germline V gene encodes CDR1 MDHEN and CDR2 SYDVKM. Trimming pared 3 bases from V and 1 base from J, leaving 16 bases between. CDR3 length: 16 amino acids.

This clonotype was found a few times. The V call is TRBV10-3, the J call TRBJ2-1; 11 nucleotides align to TRBD2. V lost 4 bases to trimming and J lost 7 bases; unmatched junction nucleotides: 9. Germline V gene sequence: CDR1 ENHRY, CDR2 SYGVKD. This CDR3 region has 16 residues. The CDR3 DNA is TGTGCCATCAGTGCTAGCGGGGGGAGTAGGGATAATGAGCAGTTCTTC. Translating gives CAISASGGSRDNEQFF.

The chain carries TRBV28 and TRBJ2-7; 10 bases are shared with TRBD2. The CDR3 sequence is 14 residues long. In germline, CDR1 is MDHEN, CDR2 SYDVKM. V gave up 5 bases and J gave up 9 bases; unmatched junction bases: 10. CDR3 region: CASSGSSGRYRQYF. The CDR3 nucleotides are TGTGCCAGCAGTGGCTCTAGCGGGAGATATCGGCAGTACTTC.

Ten or more counts support this clonotype. The gene calls are TRBV29-1 and TRBJ2-2; either TRBD1 or TRBD2 may supply D (6 bases each). CDR3 length equals 12 residues. Germline assignment: CDR1 SQVTM and CDR2 ANQGSEA. Trimming shortened V by 4 bases and J by 9 bases, and 12 bases separated the two germline ends. CDR3 DNA: TGCAGCGTTGGGACTACAGGGCGGGAGCTGTTTTTT. The encoded protein is CSVGTTGRELFF.

Details on this clonotype: A much larger clone lies a single base off, so this may be a read error. DNA of the CDR3: TGCAGCGTTATAGTTCCGGGGACTGAAGCTTTCTTT. Translating gives CSVIVPGTEAFF. The rearrangement uses TRBV29-1 and TRBJ1-1; the D is unclear. V lost 5 bases, J lost 5 bases, and 12 bases lay in between. The CDR3 spans 12 residues. Germline assignment: CDR1 SQVTM and CDR2 ANQGSEA.

V and J are TRBV2 and TRBJ1-2, with 7 bases aligning to TRBD1. The length of the CDR3 is 15 residues. Germline V CDR1 and CDR2: SNHLY, FYNNEI. V shed 1 base, J shed 5 bases, and the junction held 7 bases outside the gene matches. In DNA, the CDR3 is TGTGCCAGCAGTGAAGGCAGGGGGATCGTATATGGCTACACCTTC. This gives the protein CASSEGRGIVYGYTF.

The count of this clonotype is one. As DNA, the CDR3 is TGCAGCGTTAAAGGGACAGGCGAAAAACTGTTTTTT. Amino acid sequence: CSVKGTGEKLFF. The V call is TRBV29-1, the J call TRBJ1-4; 8 nucleotides line up with TRBD1. The J segment lost 8 bases and the V segment lost 5 bases, leaving 4 bases of the junction unmatched. This CDR3 comprises 12 residues. CDR1 and CDR2 (germline): SQVTM, ANQGSEA.

This clonotype was counted a few times. The chain employs TRBV6-6 and TRBJ2-2, with 7 bases aligning to TRBD1. This CDR3 has 18 amino acids. V lost 0 bases and J lost 6; bases outside the gene matches: 13. Germline V gene data show CDR1 as MNHNY and CDR2 as SVGAGI (reference sequence). The CDR3 reads CASSYSISSGGRAGELFF. CDR3 DNA sequence: TGTGCCAGCAGTTACTCGATTTCATCAGGGGGTCGTGCCGGGGAGCTGTTTTTT.

This clonotype was detected ten times or more. The gene calls are TRBV11-2 and TRBJ2-1; 8 bases agree with TRBD1. The V and J ends lost 8 bases and 10 bases, in that order; junction bases with no gene match: 13. Germline CDR1 SGHAT, CDR2 FQNNGV. The CDR3 loop spans 14 amino acids. The DNA of the CDR3 is TGTGCCAGCTCCGGGACAGGTTTTTCAGGGGAGCAGTTCTTC. Protein product: CASSGTGFSGEQFF.

This clonotype occurred many times. The CDR3: CASGAGTDTQYF. The CDR3, as DNA: TGTGCCAGCGGCGCGGGTACAGATACGCAGTATTTT. The rearrangement joins TRBV7-2 to TRBJ2-3, with D perhaps matching TRBD2 (5 bases). The CDR3 length is 12 residues. The germline V and J ends were trimmed by 8 bases and 3 bases, with 9 bases remaining between them. CDR1 is SGHTA and CDR2 is FQGNSA in the germline V gene.

In its sample, this clonotype was seen many times. Sequence at one end of the junction differs from germline and may be a read error. The V and J genes are TRBV3-1 and TRBJ2-7; 7 nucleotides match TRBD2. The CDR3 sequence is 16 residues long. From germline, CDR1 is LGHDT and CDR2 YNNKEL (reference sequence). DNA for the CDR3: TGTGCCAGCAGCGAAGACCTAGCGGCATACTCCTACGAGCAGTACTTC. It translates to CASSEDLAAYSYEQYF.

This clonotype was seen many times. The V gene is TRBV4-3, the J gene TRBJ1-1, with TRBD1 as a possible D gene (5 bases). The CDR3 runs to 18 residues. The germline V and J ends were trimmed by 0 bases and 1 base, with 18 bases remaining between them. Germline values: CDR1 LGHNA, CDR2 YSLEER. The CDR3 is CASSQDYTRQRKNTEAFF. The CDR3 DNA is TGCGCCAGCAGCCAAGATTACACGAGACAGCGAAAGAACACTGAAGCTTTCTTT.

Many counts were recorded for this clonotype. The chain uses TRBV14 and TRBJ2-7, with 8 positions matching TRBD2. In germline, CDR1 is SGHDN, CDR2 FVKESK. Unmatched junction bases numbered 14, after V lost 4 bases and J lost 6 bases. This CDR3 spans 16 amino acids. DNA of the CDR3: TGTGCCAGCAGCCCACTAGCGGCCCGGGGGACCGGCGAGCAGTACTTC. Protein product: CASSPLAARGTGEQYF.

V usage is TRBV7-8 and J usage is TRBJ1-6; no clear D gene. Germline V gene sequence: CDR1 SGHVS, CDR2 FQNEAQ. This CDR3 region has 15 residues. The V end was cut by 5 bases, the J end by 10 bases, with 18 bases between. CDR3 sequence: CASSPEPGGGSPLHF. Written as DNA, the CDR3 is TGTGCCAGCAGCCCAGAGCCAGGAGGAGGCTCACCCCTCCACTTT.